This T cell receptor (beta chain) appears in the sequencing data of a study of T cells in Graves' hyperthyroidism and ophthalmopathy. Overall study results and limits: Most thyroid-expanded clonotypes above 0.001 were also found in blood.

CDR1 MNHEY and CDR2 SVGAGI come from the germline V gene. Trimming shortened V by 6 bases and J by 6 bases, and 12 bases separated the two germline ends. CDR3 size: 13 residues. Regions amplified from RNA transcripts were the TCR beta CDR3 regions. TCR CDR3 regions were first amplified by RT-PCR with HTBI primers. One entry per CDR3 protein, called by TCRdb with MiXCR from the multiplex PCR reads. The sample shows over 350,000 distinct CDR3 sequences, about 18% of them seen only once. This clonotype was recorded at least ten times. What it binds is not known. The receptor was derived from a young man with Graves' ophthalmopathy. The sequenced material came from blood. This rearrangement joins TRBV6-5 to TRBJ2-1; D might be TRBD1 or TRBD2, each matching 5 bases. DNA for the CDR3: TGTGCCAGCAGCTTACTTGGGGGCAATGAGCAGTTCTTC. As protein: CASSLLGGNEQFF.